Sequencing of this T cell receptor beta chain was carried out in a study of shared clonotypes between healthy human individuals. Study conclusions and caveats: Clonotypes shared by all four sorted-subset donors had higher generation probabilities than non-shared clonotypes.

Naive CD8 cells, CD45RO-negative and positively selected for CCR7, excluded terminally differentiated effector memory CD45RA+ cells. The table came from immunoSEQ multiplex PCR; TCRdb's copy has only in-frame clones and leaves some out. The sample shows 2 million or so clones, roughly 94% of them seen only once. About this clone itself: What it binds is not known.

V was shortened by 4 bases and J by 0 bases, with 10 bases between the two germline ends. The CDR3 length is 14 residues. Germline V gives CDR1 SGHDT, CDR2 YYEEEE. The receptor comes from a man between 18 and 35 years old in good health. The sequenced sample consisted of naive CD8+ T cells sorted from blood. The genes are TRBV5-6 and TRBJ1-1, with D tentatively TRBD1 (6 bases). In nucleotides, the CDR3 is TGTGCCAGCAGCCCCGGGGGGCTGAACACTGAAGCTTTCTTT. This encodes CASSPGGLNTEAFF.